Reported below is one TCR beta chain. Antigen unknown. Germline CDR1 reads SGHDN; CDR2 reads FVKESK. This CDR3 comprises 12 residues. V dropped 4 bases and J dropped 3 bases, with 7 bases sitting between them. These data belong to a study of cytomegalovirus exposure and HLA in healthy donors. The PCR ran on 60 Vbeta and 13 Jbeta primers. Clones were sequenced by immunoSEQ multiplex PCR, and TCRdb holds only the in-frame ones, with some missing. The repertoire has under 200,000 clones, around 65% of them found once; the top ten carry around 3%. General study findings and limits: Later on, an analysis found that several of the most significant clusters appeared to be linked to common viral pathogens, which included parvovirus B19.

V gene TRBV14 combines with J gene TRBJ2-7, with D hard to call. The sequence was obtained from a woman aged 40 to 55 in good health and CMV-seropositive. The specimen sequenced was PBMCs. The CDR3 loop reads CASSPANYEQYF. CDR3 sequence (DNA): TGTGCCAGCAGCCCCGCTAACTACGAGCAGTACTTC.